Listed below are T cell receptor beta chains from one sample, sequenced in a study of OX40 agonist ivuxolimab in advanced cancers. The assay was immunoSEQ multiplex PCR, and TCRdb's table has in-frame clones only and misses some. The sample records under 70,000 clones, around nine tenths being singletons. The specimen comprised CD4+ or CD8+ T cells sorted from blood, sampled in a trial of the OX40 agonist ivuxolimab. Source of these receptors: an adult with an advanced solid tumor such as melanoma, head and neck, liver or kidney cancer. Both conserved end residues are part of each CDR3. Clone sizes are given selectively: once, few, many, or a class where the clone is expanded.

NA	TRBJ2-2	TRBV18	CASSPPGAGELFF
NA	TRBJ2-5	TRBV30	CAWRGRGLGTQYF
NA	TRBJ2-5	TRBV11-3	CASSSTGGRETQYF
few	TRBJ1-5	TRBV19	CASSNDRGRQPQHF
NA	NA	TRBV6-5	CASSYSAVAYEQYF
NA	TRBJ1-2	TRBV5-4	CASTLGRAKSDGYTF
NA	TRBJ2-7	TRBV7-2	CASSPRAGAYEQYF
NA	TRBJ1-2	TRBV5-4	CASSNWDRGYGYTF
NA	TRBJ2-1	TRBV11-2	CASSLEPGNEQFF
once	TRBJ2-3	TRBV9	CASSVGLSQADTQYF
NA	TRBJ2-2	TRBV7-3	CASSLDTGELFF
once	TRBJ2-7	TRBV30	CAWSVAPPLGEQYF
NA	TRBJ2-3	TRBV5-1	CASLKGAVTDTQYF
few	TRBJ1-1	TRBV6-1	CASSESGWLAFF
NA	TRBJ2-4	TRBV5-1	CASSQGQTIAKNIQYF
NA	TRBJ1-1	TRBV29-1	CSAAFPNTEAFF
NA	TRBJ2-3	TRBV29-1	CSVGWGGTDTQYF
NA	TRBJ2-5	TRBV4-1	CASSRGETQYF
NA	TRBJ2-5	TRBV28	CASSSLVSHDETQYF
NA	TRBJ2-7	TRBV7-2	CASSFTSYEQYF
NA	TRBJ1-1	TRBV27	CASRLRPENTEAFF
NA	TRBJ2-3	TRBV15	CATSREREGTDTQYF
NA	TRBJ1-1	TRBV4-2	CASSQDRPTEAFF
NA	TRBJ1-4	TRBV5-4	CASSYRRDDEKLFF
NA	TRBJ2-1	TRBV6-5	CASNRFGGDEQFF
NA	TRBJ2-7	TRBV27	CASSSSGTSYEQYF
once	TRBJ2-7	TRBV2	CASRLDWSYEQYF
NA	TRBJ2-3	TRBV7-9	CASSFSGTDTQYF
NA	TRBJ2-6	TRBV11-2	CASSLGQHSGANVLTF
once	TRBJ2-1	TRBV19	CASTRETETEQFF
NA	TRBJ1-2	TRBV5-6	CASSRDGEYGYTF
NA	TRBJ2-1	TRBV7-9	CASSLASSSHLEQFF
NA	TRBJ1-5	TRBV15	CATSVTDGANQPQHF
NA	TRBJ2-3	TRBV4-2	CASSQESTGVDTQYF
NA	TRBJ2-5	TRBV11-2	CASSFDPQETQYF
NA	TRBJ1-1	TRBV5-4	CASSSDRTGSNTEAFF
NA	TRBJ2-3	TRBV27	CASRVASTDTQYF
NA	TRBJ2-7	TRBV27	CASSLTLAETYEQYF
NA	TRBJ1-1	TRBV2	CASSESGDTEAFF
NA	TRBJ1-3	TRBV18	CASSLYGDSGNTIYF
NA	TRBJ1-2	TRBV5-1	CASSLGGRGDGYTF
few	TRBJ1-5	TRBV30	CAWSQGGNQPQHF
NA	TRBJ1-2	TRBV6-5	CASRRPGLNNGYTF
NA	TRBJ2-3	TRBV7-3	CASSSGGWTDTQYF
NA	TRBJ1-4	TRBV6-5	CASSRGGKLFF
NA	TRBJ2-5	TRBV19	CASSPTGEWIETQYF
NA	TRBJ2-5	TRBV7-2	CASSSDRVTQYF
NA	TRBJ1-4	TRBV18	CASSQQGTNEKLFF